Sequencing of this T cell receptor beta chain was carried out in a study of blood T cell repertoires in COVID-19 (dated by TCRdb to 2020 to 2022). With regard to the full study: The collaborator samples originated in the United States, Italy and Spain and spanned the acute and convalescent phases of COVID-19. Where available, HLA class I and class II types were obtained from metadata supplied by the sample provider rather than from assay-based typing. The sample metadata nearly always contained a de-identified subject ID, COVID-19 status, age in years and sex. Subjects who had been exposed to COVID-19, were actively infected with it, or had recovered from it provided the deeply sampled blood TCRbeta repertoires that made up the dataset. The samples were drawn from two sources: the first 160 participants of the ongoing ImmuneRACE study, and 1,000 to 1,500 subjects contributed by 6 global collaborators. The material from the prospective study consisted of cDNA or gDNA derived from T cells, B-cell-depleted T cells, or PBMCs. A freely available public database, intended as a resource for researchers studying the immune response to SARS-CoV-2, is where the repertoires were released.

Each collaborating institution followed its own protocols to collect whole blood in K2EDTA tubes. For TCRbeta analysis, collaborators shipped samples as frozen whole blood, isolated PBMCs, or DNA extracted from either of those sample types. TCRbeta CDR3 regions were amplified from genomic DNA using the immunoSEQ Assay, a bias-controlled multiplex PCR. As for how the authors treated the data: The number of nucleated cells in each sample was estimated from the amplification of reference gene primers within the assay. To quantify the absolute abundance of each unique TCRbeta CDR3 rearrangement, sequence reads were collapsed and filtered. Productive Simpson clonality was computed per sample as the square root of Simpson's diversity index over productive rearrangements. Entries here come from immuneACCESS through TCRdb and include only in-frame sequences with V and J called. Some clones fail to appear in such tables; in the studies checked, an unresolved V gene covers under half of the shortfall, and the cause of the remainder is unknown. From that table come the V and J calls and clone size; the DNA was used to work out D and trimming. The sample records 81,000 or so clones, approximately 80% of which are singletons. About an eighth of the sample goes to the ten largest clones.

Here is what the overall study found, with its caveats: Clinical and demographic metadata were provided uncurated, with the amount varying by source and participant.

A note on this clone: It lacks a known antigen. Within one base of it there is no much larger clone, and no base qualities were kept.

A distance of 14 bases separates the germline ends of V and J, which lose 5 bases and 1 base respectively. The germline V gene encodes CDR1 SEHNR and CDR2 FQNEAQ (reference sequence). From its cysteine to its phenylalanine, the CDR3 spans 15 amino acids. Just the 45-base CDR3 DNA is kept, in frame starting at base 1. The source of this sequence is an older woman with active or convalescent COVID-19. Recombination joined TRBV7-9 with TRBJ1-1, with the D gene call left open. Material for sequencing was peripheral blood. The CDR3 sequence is CASSLPAEGNTEAFF. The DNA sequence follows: TGTGCCAGCAGCCTTCCAGCCGAGGGGAACACTGAAGCTTTCTTT.